This TCR beta chain was captured by sequencing in a study of T cell responses to AZD1222 COVID-19 vaccine. Remarks on this clone: Its target is unknown.

This table comes from immunoSEQ multiplex PCR, and its TCRdb copy is limited to in-frame clones, with some not included. Of about 78,000 clones listed, approximately 88% are singletons. Whole-study findings and limits: The study found Spike-specific TCR breadth and depth rose after two AZD1222 doses.

This clonotype was sampled from an adult in good health. The material sequenced was peripheral blood, taken on day 0 of MenACWY control vaccination.

The chain's CDR3 is CASSKGGRMNTEAFF. The DNA for the CDR3 is TGTGCCAGCAGCAAGGGAGGACGGATGAACACTGAAGCTTTCTTT. The rearrangement links TRBV11-3 to TRBJ1-1; D is unclear. This CDR3 is built from 15 residues. Germline V gives CDR1 SGHNT, CDR2 YENEEA. The V gene lost 5 bases and the J gene lost 0 bases, with 13 bases spanning the gap.